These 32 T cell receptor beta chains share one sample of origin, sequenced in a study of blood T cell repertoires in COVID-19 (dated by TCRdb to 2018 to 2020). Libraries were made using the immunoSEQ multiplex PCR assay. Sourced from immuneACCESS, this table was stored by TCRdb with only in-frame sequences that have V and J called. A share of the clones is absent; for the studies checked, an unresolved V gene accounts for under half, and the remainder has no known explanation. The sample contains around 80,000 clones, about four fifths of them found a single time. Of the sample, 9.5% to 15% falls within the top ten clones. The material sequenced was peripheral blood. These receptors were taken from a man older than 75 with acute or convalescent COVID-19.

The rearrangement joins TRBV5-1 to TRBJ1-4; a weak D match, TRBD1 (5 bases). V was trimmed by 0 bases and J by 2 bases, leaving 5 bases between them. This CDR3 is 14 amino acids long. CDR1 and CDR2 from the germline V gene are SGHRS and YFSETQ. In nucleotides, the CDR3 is TGCGCCAGCAGCTTGGAGGGGACTAATGAAAAACTGTTTTTT. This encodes CASSLEGTNEKLFF. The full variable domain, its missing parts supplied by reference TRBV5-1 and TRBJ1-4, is KAGVTQTPRYLIKTRGQQVTLSCSPISGHRSVSWYQQTPGQGLQFLFEYFSETQRNKGNFPGRFSGRQFSNSRSEMNVSTLELGDSALYLCASSLEGTNEKLFFGSGTQLSVL.

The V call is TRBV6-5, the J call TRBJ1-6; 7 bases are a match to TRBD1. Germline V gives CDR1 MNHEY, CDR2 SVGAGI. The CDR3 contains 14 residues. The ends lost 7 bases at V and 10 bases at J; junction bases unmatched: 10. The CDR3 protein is CASTPAQGGSPLHF. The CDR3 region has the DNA TGTGCCAGCACCCCTGCCCAGGGGGGCTCACCCCTCCACTTT.

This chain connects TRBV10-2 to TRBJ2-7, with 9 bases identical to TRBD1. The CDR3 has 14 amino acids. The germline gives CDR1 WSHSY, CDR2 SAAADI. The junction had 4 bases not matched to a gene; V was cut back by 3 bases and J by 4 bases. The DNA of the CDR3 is TGCGCCAGCAGTGAAATGGGACAGGGTTACGAGCAGTACTTC. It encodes CASSEMGQGYEQYF.

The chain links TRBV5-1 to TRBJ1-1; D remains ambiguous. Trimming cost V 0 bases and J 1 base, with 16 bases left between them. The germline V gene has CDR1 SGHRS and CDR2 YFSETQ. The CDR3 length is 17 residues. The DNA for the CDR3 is TGCGCCAGCAGCTTGGGGTCCGGGGTCGGGGAGAACACTGAAGCTTTCTTT. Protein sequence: CASSLGSGVGENTEAFF.

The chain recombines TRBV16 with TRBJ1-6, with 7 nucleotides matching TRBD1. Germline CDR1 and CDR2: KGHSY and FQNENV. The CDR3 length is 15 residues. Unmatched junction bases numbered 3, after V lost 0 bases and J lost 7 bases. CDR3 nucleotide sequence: TGTGCCAGCAGCCAATCCGGGACAGCCAATTCACCCCTCCACTTT. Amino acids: CASSQSGTANSPLHF.

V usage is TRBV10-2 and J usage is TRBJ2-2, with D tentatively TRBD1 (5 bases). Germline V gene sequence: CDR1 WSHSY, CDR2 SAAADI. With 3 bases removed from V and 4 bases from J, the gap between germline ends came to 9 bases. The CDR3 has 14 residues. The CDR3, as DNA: TGCGCCAGCAGTGAAGGCAGGGCCACCGGGGAGCTGTTTTTT. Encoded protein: CASSEGRATGELFF.

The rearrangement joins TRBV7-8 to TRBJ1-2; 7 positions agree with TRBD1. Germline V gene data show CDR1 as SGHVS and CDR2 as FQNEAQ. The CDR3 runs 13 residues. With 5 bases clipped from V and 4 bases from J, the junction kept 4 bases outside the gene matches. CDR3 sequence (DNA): TGTGCCAGCAGCCCCGACAGGGTCTATGGCTACACCTTC. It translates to CASSPDRVYGYTF.

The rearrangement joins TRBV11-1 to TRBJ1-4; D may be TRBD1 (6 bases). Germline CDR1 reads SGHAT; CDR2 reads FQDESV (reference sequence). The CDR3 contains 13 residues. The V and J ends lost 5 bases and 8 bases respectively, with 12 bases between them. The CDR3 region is CASSLGQREKLFF. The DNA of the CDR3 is TGTGCCAGCAGCCTAGGACAGAGAGAAAAACTGTTTTTT.

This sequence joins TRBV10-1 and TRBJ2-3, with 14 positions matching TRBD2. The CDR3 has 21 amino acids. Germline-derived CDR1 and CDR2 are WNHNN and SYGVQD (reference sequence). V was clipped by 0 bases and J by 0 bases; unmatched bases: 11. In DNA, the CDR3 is TGCGCCAGCAGTGAGTCAGGACTAGCGGGGGGCGCTAAAGCAAGCACAGATACGCAGTATTTT. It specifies CASSESGLAGGAKASTDTQYF.

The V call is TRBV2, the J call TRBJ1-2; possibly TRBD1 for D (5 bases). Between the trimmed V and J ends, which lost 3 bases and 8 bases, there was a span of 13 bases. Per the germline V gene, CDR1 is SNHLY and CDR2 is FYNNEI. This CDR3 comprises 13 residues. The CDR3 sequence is CASSDTGARGYTF. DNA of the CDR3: TGTGCCAGCAGTGATACAGGAGCTCGGGGCTACACCTTC.

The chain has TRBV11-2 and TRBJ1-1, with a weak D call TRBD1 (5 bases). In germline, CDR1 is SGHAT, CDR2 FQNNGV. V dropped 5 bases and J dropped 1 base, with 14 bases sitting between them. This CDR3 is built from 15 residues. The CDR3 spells CASSRTGGENTEAFF. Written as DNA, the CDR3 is TGTGCCAGCAGCCGGACGGGGGGGGAGAACACTGAAGCTTTCTTT.

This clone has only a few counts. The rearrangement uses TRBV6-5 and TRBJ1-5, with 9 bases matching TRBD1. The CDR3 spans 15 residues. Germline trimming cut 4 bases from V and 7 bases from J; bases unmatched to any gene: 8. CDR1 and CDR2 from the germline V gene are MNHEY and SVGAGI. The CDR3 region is CASSLSGTGNQPQHF. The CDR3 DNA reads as TGTGCCAGCAGTTTATCCGGGACAGGGAACCAGCCCCAGCATTTT.

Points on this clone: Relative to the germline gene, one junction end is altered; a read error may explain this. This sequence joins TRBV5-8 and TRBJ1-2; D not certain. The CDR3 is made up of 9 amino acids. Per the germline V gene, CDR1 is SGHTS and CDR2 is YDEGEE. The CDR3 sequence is CRGNYGYTF. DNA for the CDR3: TGCCGCGGAAACTATGGCTACACCTTC.

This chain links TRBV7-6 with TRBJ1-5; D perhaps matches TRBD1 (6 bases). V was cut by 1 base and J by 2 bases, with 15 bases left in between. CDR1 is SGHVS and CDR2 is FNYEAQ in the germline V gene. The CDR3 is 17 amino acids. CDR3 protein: CASSLEGGRNRNQPQHF. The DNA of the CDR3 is TGTGCCAGCAGCTTAGAAGGGGGACGGAATCGCAATCAGCCCCAGCATTTT.

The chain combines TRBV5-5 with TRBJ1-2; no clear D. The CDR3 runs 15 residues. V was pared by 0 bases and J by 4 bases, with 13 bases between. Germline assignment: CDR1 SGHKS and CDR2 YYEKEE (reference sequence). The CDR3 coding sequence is TGTGCCAGCAGCTTGGAACAGAACAAGGTCTATGGCTACACCTTC. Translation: CASSLEQNKVYGYTF.

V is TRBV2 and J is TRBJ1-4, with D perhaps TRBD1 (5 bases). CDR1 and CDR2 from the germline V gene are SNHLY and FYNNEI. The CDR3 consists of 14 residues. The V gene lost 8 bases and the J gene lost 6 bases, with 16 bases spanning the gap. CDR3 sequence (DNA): TGTGCCAGCGAAGTCGGCAGGGAGGATGAAAAACTGTTTTTT. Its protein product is CASEVGREDEKLFF. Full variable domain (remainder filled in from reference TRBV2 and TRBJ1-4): EPEVTQTPSHQVTQMGQEVILRCVPISNHLYFYWYRQILGQKVEFLVSFYNNEISEKSEIFDDQFSVERPDGSNFTLKIRSTKLEDSAMYFCASEVGREDEKLFFGSGTQLSVL.

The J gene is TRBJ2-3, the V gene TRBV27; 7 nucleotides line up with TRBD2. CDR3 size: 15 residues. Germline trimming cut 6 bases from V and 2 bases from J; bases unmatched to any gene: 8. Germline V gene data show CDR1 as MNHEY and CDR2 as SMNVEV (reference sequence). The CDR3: CASSPRGTITDTQYF. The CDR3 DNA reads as TGTGCCAGCAGCCCCCGGGGGACTATCACAGATACGCAGTATTTT.

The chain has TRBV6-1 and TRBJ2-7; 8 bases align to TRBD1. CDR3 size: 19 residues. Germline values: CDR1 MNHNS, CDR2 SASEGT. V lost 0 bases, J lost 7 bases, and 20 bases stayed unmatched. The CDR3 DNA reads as TGTGCCAGCAGTGAAGCTTTTATAGGACAGGGTAGTCCATACTTAGAGCAGTACTTC. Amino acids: CASSEAFIGQGSPYLEQYF.

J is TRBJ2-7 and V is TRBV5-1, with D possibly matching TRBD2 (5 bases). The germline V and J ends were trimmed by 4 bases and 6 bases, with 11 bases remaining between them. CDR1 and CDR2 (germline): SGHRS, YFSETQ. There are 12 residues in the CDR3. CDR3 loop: CASSNLEGEQYF. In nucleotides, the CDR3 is TGCGCCAGCAGCAATCTAGAGGGCGAGCAGTACTTC. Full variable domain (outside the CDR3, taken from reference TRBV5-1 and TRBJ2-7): KAGVTQTPRYLIKTRGQQVTLSCSPISGHRSVSWYQQTPGQGLQFLFEYFSETQRNKGNFPGRFSGRQFSNSRSEMNVSTLELGDSALYLCASSNLEGEQYFGPGTRLTVT.

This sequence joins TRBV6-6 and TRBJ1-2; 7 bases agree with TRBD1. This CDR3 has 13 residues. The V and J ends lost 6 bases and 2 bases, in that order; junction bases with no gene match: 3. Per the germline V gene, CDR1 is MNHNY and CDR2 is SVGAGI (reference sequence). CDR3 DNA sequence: TGTGCCAGCAGCCCGGACAGGAACTATGGCTACACCTTC. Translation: CASSPDRNYGYTF.

CDR3 amino acids: CASSRYVTGISNNEQFF. CDR3 DNA sequence: TGTGCCAGCAGCCGATACGTGACAGGGATAAGTAACAATGAGCAGTTCTTC. This chain joins TRBV7-6 and TRBJ2-1, with 7 nucleotides matching TRBD1. This CDR3 is built from 17 residues. The germline V gene has CDR1 SGHVS and CDR2 FNYEAQ. J lost 5 bases, V lost 5 bases, and 15 bases had no gene match.

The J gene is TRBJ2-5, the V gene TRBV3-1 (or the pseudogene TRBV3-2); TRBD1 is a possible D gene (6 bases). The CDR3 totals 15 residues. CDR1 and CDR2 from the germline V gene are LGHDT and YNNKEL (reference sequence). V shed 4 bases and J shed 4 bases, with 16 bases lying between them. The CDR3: CASSLARTGLETQYF. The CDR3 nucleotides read TGTGCCAGCAGCCTCGCAAGAACAGGGCTAGAGACCCAGTACTTC.

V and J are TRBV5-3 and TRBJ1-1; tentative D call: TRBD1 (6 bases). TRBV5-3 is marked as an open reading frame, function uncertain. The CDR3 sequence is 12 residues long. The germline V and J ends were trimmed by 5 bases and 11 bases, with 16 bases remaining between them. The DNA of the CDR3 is TGTGCCAGAAGTAGATACAGGGCGCCGGCTTTCTTT. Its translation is CARSRYRAPAFF.

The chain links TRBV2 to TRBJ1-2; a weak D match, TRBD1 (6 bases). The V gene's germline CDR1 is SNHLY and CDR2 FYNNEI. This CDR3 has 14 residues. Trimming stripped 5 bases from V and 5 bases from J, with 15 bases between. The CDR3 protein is CASSQTRQDYGYTF. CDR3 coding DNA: TGTGCCAGCAGTCAAACCCGACAGGATTATGGCTACACCTTC.

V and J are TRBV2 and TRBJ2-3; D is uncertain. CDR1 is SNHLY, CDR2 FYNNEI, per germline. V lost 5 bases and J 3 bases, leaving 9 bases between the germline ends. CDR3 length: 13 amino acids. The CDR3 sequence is CASSWADTDTQYF. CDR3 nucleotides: TGTGCCAGCAGTTGGGCCGATACAGATACGCAGTATTTT.

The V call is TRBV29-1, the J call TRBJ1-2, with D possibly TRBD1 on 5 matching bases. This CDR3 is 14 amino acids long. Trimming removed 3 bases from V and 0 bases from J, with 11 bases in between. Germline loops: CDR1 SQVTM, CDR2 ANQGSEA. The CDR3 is CSVDTGGTNYGYTF. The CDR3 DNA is TGCAGCGTTGACACCGGGGGTACTAACTATGGCTACACCTTC.

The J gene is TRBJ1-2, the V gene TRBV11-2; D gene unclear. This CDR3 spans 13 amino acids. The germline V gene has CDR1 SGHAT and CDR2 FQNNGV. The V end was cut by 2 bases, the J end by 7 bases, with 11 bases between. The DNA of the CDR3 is TGTGCCAGCAGCTTACCGGGCGGAGGTGGCTACACCTTC. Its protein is CASSLPGGGGYTF.

The CDR3 reads CASSSERAETQYF. CDR3 nucleotides: TGTGCCAGCAGCTCCGAGCGGGCGGAGACCCAGTACTTC. V is TRBV7-2 and J is TRBJ2-5; weak D call: TRBD2 (6 bases). V lost 4 bases, J lost 5 bases, and 11 bases lay in between. The CDR3 runs 13 residues. From germline, CDR1 is SGHTA and CDR2 FQGNSA.

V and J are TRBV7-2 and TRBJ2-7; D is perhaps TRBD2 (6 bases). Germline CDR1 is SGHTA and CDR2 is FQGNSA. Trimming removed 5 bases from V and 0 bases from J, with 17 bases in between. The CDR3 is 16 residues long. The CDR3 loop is CASSKKGTPDSYEQYF. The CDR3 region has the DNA TGTGCCAGCAGCAAAAAAGGGACTCCCGACTCCTACGAGCAGTACTTC.

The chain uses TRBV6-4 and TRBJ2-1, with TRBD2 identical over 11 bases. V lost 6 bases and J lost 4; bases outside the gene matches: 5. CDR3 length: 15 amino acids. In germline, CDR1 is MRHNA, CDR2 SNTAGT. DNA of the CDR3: TGTGCCAGCAGGCCGGGACTAGCGGTTTACAATGAGCAGTTCTTC. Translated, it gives CASRPGLAVYNEQFF.

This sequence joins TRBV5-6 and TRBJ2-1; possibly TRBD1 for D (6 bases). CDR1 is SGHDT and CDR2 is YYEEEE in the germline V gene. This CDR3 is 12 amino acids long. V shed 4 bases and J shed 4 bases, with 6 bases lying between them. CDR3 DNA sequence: TGTGCCAGCAGCCAGGGGTACAATGAGCAGTTCTTC. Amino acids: CASSQGYNEQFF.

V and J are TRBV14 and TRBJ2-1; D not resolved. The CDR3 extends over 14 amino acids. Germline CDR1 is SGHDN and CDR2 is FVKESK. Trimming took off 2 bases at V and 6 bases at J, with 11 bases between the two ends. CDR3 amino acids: CASSQLKRSNEQFF. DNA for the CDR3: TGTGCCAGCAGCCAACTTAAGAGGTCCAATGAGCAGTTCTTC.